The table lists the clone carrying this T cell receptor beta chain with a few counts. Its antigen is unidentified. The sample belongs to a study of T-cell memory formation after mild COVID-19. As for the study in general: Clustering of TCRs was largely donor specific. General observations from the study: For contracting clones, CD4+ ones sat mainly in CM and EM, CD8+ in EMRA.

V was cut by 0 bases and J by 2 bases, with 15 bases left in between. The germline gives CDR1 SGHRS, CDR2 YFSETQ. CDR3 length equals 17 residues. Each CDR3 protein is one row after TCRdb ran MiXCR on the 5' RACE reads. The data contain around 510,000 distinct CDR3 sequences, less than 25% of them singletons. The source of this sequence is an adult woman who had mild COVID-19 (a few samples of this study predate the infection). Cell type and time point are not known. V and J are TRBV5-1 and TRBJ2-1; D gene ambiguous. Sequenced material: PBMCs or a T cell subset sorted from them (not recorded which). CDR3: CASSLGGGVLTYNEQFF. The CDR3 bases are TGCGCCAGCAGCTTGGGGGGTGGAGTACTCACCTACAATGAGCAGTTCTTC.